This T cell receptor (beta chain) was sequenced for a study of shared clonotypes between healthy human individuals. On the study more broadly: CD4 naive and memory got three plates each, CD8 naive two, CD8 memory one. Study findings and constraints: Though the depth was large, rarefaction showed that sorted-subset sequencing was incomplete.

The table came from immunoSEQ multiplex PCR; TCRdb's copy has only in-frame clones and leaves some out. The data contain approximately 2,200,000 clones, just over 90% of them singletons. Only one count was recorded for this clone. Its target is unknown. Only CD45RO-negative cells positively selected for CCR7 counted as naive CD8 cells, so terminally differentiated effector memory CD45RA+ cells were excluded. This TCR derives from a man aged 18 to 35 in good health. Some clones in this sample may be carry-over from other donors' samples. Sequenced sample: naive CD8+ T cells from PBMCs.

The CDR3 sequence is CASSISGEPQHF. As DNA, the CDR3 is TGTGCCAGTAGTATATCTGGCGAGCCCCAGCATTTT. This rearrangement joins TRBV19 to TRBJ1-5; D unresolved. Germline V CDR1 and CDR2: LNHDA, SQIVND (reference sequence). V was shortened by 2 bases and J by 8 bases, with 7 bases between the two germline ends. The CDR3 runs to 12 residues.